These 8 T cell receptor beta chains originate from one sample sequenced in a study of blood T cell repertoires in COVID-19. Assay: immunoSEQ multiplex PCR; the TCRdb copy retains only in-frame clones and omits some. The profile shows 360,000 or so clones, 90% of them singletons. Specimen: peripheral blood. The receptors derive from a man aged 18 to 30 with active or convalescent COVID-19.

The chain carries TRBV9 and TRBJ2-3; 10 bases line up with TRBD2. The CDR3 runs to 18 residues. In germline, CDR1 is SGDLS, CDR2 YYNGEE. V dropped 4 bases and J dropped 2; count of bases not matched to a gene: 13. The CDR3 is CASSPRFGLAEFTDTQYF. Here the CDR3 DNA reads TGTGCCAGCAGCCCCCGCTTCGGACTAGCGGAATTCACAGATACGCAGTATTTT.

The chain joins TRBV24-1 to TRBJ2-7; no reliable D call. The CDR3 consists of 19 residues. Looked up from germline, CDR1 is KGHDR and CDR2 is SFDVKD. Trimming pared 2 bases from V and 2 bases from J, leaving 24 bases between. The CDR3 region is CATSDYPLAVLSPPYEQYF. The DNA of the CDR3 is TGTGCCACCAGTGATTATCCCCTTGCCGTACTCTCACCTCCCTACGAGCAGTACTTC.

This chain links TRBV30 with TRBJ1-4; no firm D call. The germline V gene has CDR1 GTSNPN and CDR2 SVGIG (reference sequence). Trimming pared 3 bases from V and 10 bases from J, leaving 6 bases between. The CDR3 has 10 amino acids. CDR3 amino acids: CAWSAGKLFF. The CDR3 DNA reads TGTGCCTGGAGCGCCGGAAAACTGTTTTTT. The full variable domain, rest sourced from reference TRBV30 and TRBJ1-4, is SQTIHQWPATLVQPVGSPLSLECTVEGTSNPNLYWYRQAAGRGLQLLFYSVGIGQISSEVPQNLSASRPQDRQFILSSKKLLLSDSGFYLCAWSAGKLFFGSGTQLSVL.

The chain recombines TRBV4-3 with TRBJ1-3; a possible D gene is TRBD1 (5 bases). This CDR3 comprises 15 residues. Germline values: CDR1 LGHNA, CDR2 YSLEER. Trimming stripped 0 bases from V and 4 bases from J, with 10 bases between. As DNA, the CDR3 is TGCGCCAGCAGCCAAGATTCAGGGAACGGAAACACCATATATTTT. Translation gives CASSQDSGNGNTIYF.

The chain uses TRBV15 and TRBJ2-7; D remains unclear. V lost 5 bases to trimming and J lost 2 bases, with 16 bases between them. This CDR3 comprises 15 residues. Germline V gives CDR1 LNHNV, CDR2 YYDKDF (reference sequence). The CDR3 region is CATSSSIIGAYEQYF. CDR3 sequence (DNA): TGTGCCACCAGCTCCTCCATCATCGGAGCCTACGAGCAGTACTTC.

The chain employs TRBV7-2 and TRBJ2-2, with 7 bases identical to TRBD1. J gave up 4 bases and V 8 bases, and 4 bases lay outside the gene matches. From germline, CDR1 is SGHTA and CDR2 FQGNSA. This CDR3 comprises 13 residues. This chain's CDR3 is CASGTGVTGELFF. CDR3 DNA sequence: TGTGCCAGCGGTACAGGGGTCACCGGGGAGCTGTTTTTT.

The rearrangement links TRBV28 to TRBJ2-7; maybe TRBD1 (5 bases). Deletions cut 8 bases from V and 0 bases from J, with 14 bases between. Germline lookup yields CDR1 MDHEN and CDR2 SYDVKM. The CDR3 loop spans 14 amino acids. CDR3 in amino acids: CASGEGATSYEQYF. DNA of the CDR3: TGTGCCAGCGGCGAAGGGGCGACCTCCTACGAGCAGTACTTC.

The CDR3 here is CASSLRTVNSPLHF. DNA of the CDR3: TGTGCCAGCAGCTTAAGGACAGTTAATTCACCCCTCCACTTT. The chain combines TRBV7-2 with TRBJ1-6; possibly TRBD1 for D (6 bases). The CDR3 loop spans 14 amino acids. Looked up from germline, CDR1 is SGHTA and CDR2 is FQGNSA. V shed 2 bases and J shed 6 bases, with 8 bases lying between them.